The clone carrying this T cell receptor beta chain was recorded a few times. TCRdb's table, derived via immunoSEQ multiplex PCR, lists solely in-frame clones and lacks some. The table has about 92,000 clones, about 80% seen once; the top ten hold approximately 7%. The data were taken from a study of a mutant IDH1 vaccine in newly diagnosed glioma. CDR3 length: 14 residues. Trimming removed 5 bases at V and 6 bases at J, with 16 bases between. Looked up from germline, CDR1 is MNHEY and CDR2 is SVGAGI. Stated time point: baseline, week 1 (first vaccination visit). The sample's treatment: pre-vaccination baseline after standard-of-care therapy.

The TCR originated in a woman aged 50 to 60 with glioma. The source material was PBMCs, sampled from a glioma patient treated with radiotherapy, temozolomide or both. This rearrangement joins TRBV6-5 to TRBJ1-1; D gene unclear. The CDR3 region has the DNA TGTGCCAGCAGTGCGGACGGAGTACGACCTGAAGCTTTCTTT. Residues: CASSADGVRPEAFF.